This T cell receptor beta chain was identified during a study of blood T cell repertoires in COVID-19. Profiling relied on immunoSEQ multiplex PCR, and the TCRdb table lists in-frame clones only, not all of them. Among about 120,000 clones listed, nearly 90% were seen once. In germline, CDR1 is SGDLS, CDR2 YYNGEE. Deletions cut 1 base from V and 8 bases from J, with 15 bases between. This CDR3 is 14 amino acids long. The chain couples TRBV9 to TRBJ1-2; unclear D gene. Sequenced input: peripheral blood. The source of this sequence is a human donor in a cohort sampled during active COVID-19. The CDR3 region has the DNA TGTGCCAGCAGCGTACCGGGGTACGGCATAGGCTACACCTTC. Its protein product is CASSVPGYGIGYTF. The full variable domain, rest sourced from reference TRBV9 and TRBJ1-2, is DSGVTQTPKHLITATGQRVTLRCSPRSGDLSVYWYQQSLDQGLQFLIQYYNGEERAKGNILERFSAQQFPDLHSELNLSSLELGDSALYFCASSVPGYGIGYTFGSGTRLTVV.